This TCR beta chain was identified in a study of radiotherapy plus CTLA-4 blockade in lung cancer. The study's findings and limits: In blood, tumor-derived TCR clones expanded after radiotherapy plus ipilimumab.

Germline trimming cut 0 bases from V and 3 bases from J; bases unmatched to any gene: 2. The CDR3 consists of 14 residues. Germline V gives CDR1 SGHNT, CDR2 YYREEE (reference sequence). The table came from immunoSEQ multiplex PCR; TCRdb's copy has only in-frame clones and leaves some out. The data contain under 25,000 clones, about three quarters of them singletons. Of note for this clone: Its antigen remains unidentified.

Sequenced here: peripheral blood, sampled from a patient treated with radiotherapy plus ipilimumab. The J gene is TRBJ2-5, the V gene TRBV5-4, with 7 bases fitting TRBD2. This clonotype originated in a human donor with non-small cell lung cancer who had stable disease on radiotherapy plus ipilimumab. The CDR3 nucleotides are TGTGCCAGCAGCTTGGGTGGGGGGGAAGAGACCCAGTACTTC. Translating it yields CASSLGGGEETQYF. The whole variable domain, remainder taken from reference TRBV5-4 and TRBJ2-5, is ETGVTQSPTHLIKTRGQQVTLRCSSQSGHNTVSWYQQALGQGPQFIFQYYREEENGRGNFPPRFSGLQFPNYSSELNVNALELDDSALYLCASSLGGGEETQYFGPGTRLLVL.